This passage covers 14 T cell receptor beta chains from one sample sequenced in a study of blood T cell repertoires in COVID-19. Measured with immunoSEQ multiplex PCR; TCRdb has only the in-frame clones, and not every one. The sample lists around 230,000 clones, roughly 80% occurring once. Source material: peripheral blood. The source is an elderly woman with acute or convalescent COVID-19.

The genes are TRBV5-1 and TRBJ2-3, with D uncertain. The CDR3 contains 14 residues. V gave up 0 bases and J gave up 3 bases, with 8 bases separating them. The germline V gene encodes CDR1 SGHRS and CDR2 YFSETQ. The DNA of the CDR3 is TGCGCCAGCAGCTTGGGGGCTTGGACAGATACGCAGTATTTT. This gives the protein CASSLGAWTDTQYF.

V gene TRBV28 combines with J gene TRBJ1-1; 8 bases match TRBD1. V lost 5 bases, J lost 4 bases, and 9 bases stayed unmatched. CDR1 is MDHEN, CDR2 SYDVKM, per germline. This CDR3 comprises 15 residues. The CDR3 sequence is CASSRAHTGGTEAFF. The CDR3 DNA sequence: TGTGCCAGCAGTCGGGCCCACACAGGGGGCACTGAAGCTTTCTTT. Filled out from reference TRBV28 and TRBJ1-1, the complete variable domain reads DVKVTQSSRYLVKRTGEKVFLECVQDMDHENMFWYRQDPGLGLRLIYFSYDVKMKEKGDIPEGYSVSREKKERFSLILESASTNQTSMYLCASSRAHTGGTEAFFGQGTRLTVV.

The chain couples TRBV5-1 to TRBJ2-5; weak D call: TRBD1 (6 bases). This CDR3 contains 14 residues. Germline V CDR1 and CDR2: SGHRS, YFSETQ. Trimming stripped 3 bases from V and 2 bases from J, with 11 bases between. The CDR3 nucleotides are TGCGCCAGCAGCTCCGGGACAAATCAAGAGACCCAGTACTTC. Translating gives CASSSGTNQETQYF. Full variable domain (outside the CDR3, taken from reference TRBV5-1 and TRBJ2-5): KAGVTQTPRYLIKTRGQQVTLSCSPISGHRSVSWYQQTPGQGLQFLFEYFSETQRNKGNFPGRFSGRQFSNSRSEMNVSTLELGDSALYLCASSSGTNQETQYFGPGTRLLVL.

In DNA form, the CDR3 reads TGTGCCAGCAGTCAATCAGGACAGGGTTCACCCCTCCACTTT. It encodes CASSQSGQGSPLHF. The rearrangement links TRBV28 to TRBJ1-6; 8 positions match TRBD1. This CDR3 region has 14 residues. J gave up 9 bases and V 5 bases, and 6 bases lay outside the gene matches. Germline CDR1 reads MDHEN; CDR2 reads SYDVKM.

The chain couples TRBV20-1 to TRBJ2-5; the match to TRBD2 covers 7 bases. The CDR3 is 16 residues long. The germline gives CDR1 DFQATT, CDR2 SNEGSKA (reference sequence). The trim removed 3 bases at V and 3 bases at J, leaving 13 bases unmatched. The CDR3 sequence is CSASDFGAGREETQYF. CDR3 nucleotide sequence: TGCAGTGCTAGTGACTTCGGAGCGGGGCGAGAAGAGACCCAGTACTTC.

As concerns this clone: With a much larger clone just one base away, this may be a read error. The V call is TRBV5-6, the J call TRBJ1-2, with 7 bases that match TRBD1. CDR1 and CDR2 (germline): SGHDT, YYEEEE. This CDR3 comprises 13 residues. V lost 0 bases and J lost 4; bases outside the gene matches: 0. The CDR3 spells CASSLAGGYGYTF. The CDR3 DNA follows: TGTGCCAGCAGCTTGGCAGGGGGCTATGGCTACACCTTC.

This clone has more than one count but fewer than ten. The chain uses TRBV7-2 and TRBJ2-2; 7 nucleotides line up with TRBD2. The CDR3 runs to 17 residues. The ends lost 5 bases at V and 0 bases at J; junction bases unmatched: 9. CDR1 SGHTA and CDR2 FQGNSA come from the germline V gene. CDR3 DNA sequence: TGTGCCAGCAGCCTCCCTGAGCGGGGCACGAACACCGGGGAGCTGTTTTTT. This translates into CASSLPERGTNTGELFF.

This clone is a singleton in its sample. The V call is TRBV21-1, the J call TRBJ2-7; the table names TRBD1, a call not compared with the DNA. TRBV21-1 is marked as a pseudogene. There are 17 residues in the CDR3. For the CDR3, the DNA is TGTGCCAGCAGCAAAACGGACCGCCAGGGGACGGACTACGAGCAGTACTTC. It yields the protein CASSKTDRQGTDYEQYF.

The rearrangement joins TRBV15 to TRBJ2-5, with a weak D call TRBD1 (6 bases). The V end was cut by 0 bases, the J end by 11 bases, with 19 bases between. The CDR3 is 15 amino acids. CDR1 is LNHNV, CDR2 YYDKDF, per germline (reference sequence). This CDR3 is CATSRDTNLGASQYF. The CDR3 DNA follows: TGTGCCACCAGCAGAGACACCAACTTGGGGGCCTCGCAGTACTTC. Supplemented by reference TRBV15 and TRBJ2-5, the full variable domain reads DAMVIQNPRYQVTQFGKPVTLSCSQTLNHNVMYWYQQKSSQAPKLLFHYYDKDFNNEADTPDNFQSRRPNTSFCFLDIRSPGLGDTAMYLCATSRDTNLGASQYFGPGTRLLVL.

V is TRBV10-3 and J is TRBJ2-1, with a tentative D call TRBD1 (6 bases). V gave up 3 bases and J gave up 0 bases, with 6 bases separating them. This CDR3 region has 14 residues. Per the germline V gene, CDR1 is ENHRY and CDR2 is SYGVKD. The CDR3 coding sequence is TGTGCCATCAGTGAAGGGGGCTCCTACAATGAGCAGTTCTTC. This translates into CAISEGGSYNEQFF.

The chain couples TRBV4-1 to TRBJ2-3, with 8 bases identical to TRBD2. The germline V gene encodes CDR1 MGHRA and CDR2 YSYEKL. The ends lost 1 base at V and 3 bases at J; junction bases unmatched: 3. The CDR3 sequence is 15 residues long. CDR3 sequence: CASSQAGGLTDTQYF. DNA for the CDR3: TGCGCCAGCAGCCAAGCGGGAGGGCTGACAGATACGCAGTATTTT.

The chain has TRBV29-1 and TRBJ2-1; TRBD2 agrees at 13 bases. The germline V gene encodes CDR1 SQVTM and CDR2 ANQGSEA. J gave up 1 base and V 7 bases, and 1 base lay outside the gene matches. The CDR3 sequence is 14 residues long. The CDR3 here is CSGTSGSSYNEQFF. The DNA of the CDR3 is TGCAGCGGGACTAGCGGGAGTTCCTACAATGAGCAGTTCTTC.

This clone was recorded once. V gene TRBV3-1 (or the pseudogene TRBV3-2) combines with J gene TRBJ2-5, with no clear D. Trimming pared 3 bases from V and 0 bases from J, leaving 5 bases between. This CDR3 contains 13 residues. Germline CDR1 and CDR2: LGHDT and YNNKEL (reference sequence). The CDR3 protein is CASSQAYQETQYF. For the CDR3, the DNA is TGTGCCAGCAGCCAGGCATACCAAGAGACCCAGTACTTC.

The chain is built from TRBV6-5 and TRBJ2-5; D perhaps matches TRBD1 (5 bases). V was pared by 8 bases and J by 4 bases, with 17 bases between. Germline assignment: CDR1 MNHEY and CDR2 SVGAGI. This CDR3 spans 14 amino acids. DNA for the CDR3: TGTGCCAGCCGCCGACAGCCCCAGGGAGAGACCCAGTACTTC. This sequence encodes CASRRQPQGETQYF.